This T cell receptor beta chain was identified during a study of T-cell memory formation after mild COVID-19. Study at large: TCR clusters largely stayed donor specific. Overall study findings and caveats: Those CD4+ clones that contracted were mainly in CM and EM (CD8+ ones in EMRA). The pre-infection memory compartment contained some responding clones, suggesting cross-reactive memory joined.

With constant-segment primers, 5'RACE yielded cDNA libraries of TCR alpha and TCR beta that carried sample barcodes and UMIs. TCRdb called the 5' RACE reads again in MiXCR, with one record for every CDR3 protein. The sample has some 270,000 distinct CDR3 sequences, 15% seen once. This clonotype was observed a handful of times. The antigen is unknown. The CDR3 consists of 15 residues. Per germline, CDR1 SGHTA and CDR2 FQGNSA. The trim removed 0 bases at V and 5 bases at J, leaving 2 bases unmatched. Sequencing input: PBMCs or a T cell subset sorted from them (not recorded which). The sequence was collected from an adult woman who had mild COVID-19 (a few samples of this study predate the infection). Cell type and time point are not known. The rearrangement joins TRBV7-2 to TRBJ2-2; 8 bases fit TRBD2. The CDR3 DNA follows: TGTGCCAGCAGCTTAGCTAGCGGGGTAACCGGGGAGCTGTTTTTT. Translated: CASSLASGVTGELFF.